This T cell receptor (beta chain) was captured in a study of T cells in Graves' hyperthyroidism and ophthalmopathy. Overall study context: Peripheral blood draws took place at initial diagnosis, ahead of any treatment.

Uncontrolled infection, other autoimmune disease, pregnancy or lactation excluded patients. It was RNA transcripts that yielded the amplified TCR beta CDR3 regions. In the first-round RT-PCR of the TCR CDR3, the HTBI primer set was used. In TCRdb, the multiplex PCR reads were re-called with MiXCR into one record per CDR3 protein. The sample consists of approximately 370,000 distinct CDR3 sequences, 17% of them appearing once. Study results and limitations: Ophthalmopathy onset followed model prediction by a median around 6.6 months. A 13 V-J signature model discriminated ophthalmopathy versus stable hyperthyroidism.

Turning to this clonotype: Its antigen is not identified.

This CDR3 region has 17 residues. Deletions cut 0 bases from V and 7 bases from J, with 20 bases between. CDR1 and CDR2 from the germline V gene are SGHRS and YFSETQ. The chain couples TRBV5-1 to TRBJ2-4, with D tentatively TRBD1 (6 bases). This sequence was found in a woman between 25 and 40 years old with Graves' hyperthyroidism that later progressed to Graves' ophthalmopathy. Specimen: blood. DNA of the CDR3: TGCGCCAGCAGCTTGGCCCGGACAGCAGACCCAGCGAACATTCAGTACTTC. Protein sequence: CASSLARTADPANIQYF.